Listed below are T cell receptor beta chains from one sample, sequenced in a study of T cell responses to AZD1222 COVID-19 vaccine. Sequenced by immunoSEQ multiplex PCR; TCRdb stores in-frame clones only, minus some. The sample gives roughly 95,000 clones, approximately 90% of which show up once; roughly 3.1% is in the top ten. The material was peripheral blood, obtained 28 days after the second AZD1222 dose. The source of these receptors is an adult who received the AZD1222 COVID-19 vaccine. The CDR3 runs from the conserved cysteine through the conserved F or W. Each record gives: J gene, V gene, CDR3 protein.

j_call: TRBJ1-4
v_call: TRBV2
cdr3_aa: CASSSGVFGNEKLFF

j_call: TRBJ1-6
v_call: TRBV21-1
cdr3_aa: CASSTGLEVSSYNSPLHF

j_call: TRBJ1-4
v_call: TRBV11-3
cdr3_aa: CASSSETGLNEKLFF

j_call: TRBJ2-2
v_call: TRBV19
cdr3_aa: CASSTASGGAGELFF

j_call: TRBJ1-1
v_call: TRBV3-1/TRBV3-2
cdr3_aa: CASSGRTGKNEAFF

j_call: TRBJ1-1
v_call: TRBV7-3
cdr3_aa: CASSSQGASEAFF

j_call: TRBJ1-4
v_call: TRBV14
cdr3_aa: CASSPAGGGKLFF

j_call: TRBJ1-4
v_call: TRBV2
cdr3_aa: CATTGQLGEKLFF

j_call: TRBJ1-1
v_call: TRBV7-3
cdr3_aa: CASSSGQGNTEAFF

j_call: TRBJ1-3
v_call: TRBV2
cdr3_aa: CACGGHSGNTIYF

j_call: TRBJ1-1
v_call: TRBV27
cdr3_aa: CASSFGGRVNTEAFF

j_call: TRBJ2-7
v_call: TRBV28
cdr3_aa: CASSTPVDEQYF

j_call: TRBJ1-2
v_call: TRBV10-1
cdr3_aa: CASSESYGGDSPPREHGYTF

j_call: TRBJ2-5
v_call: TRBV5-4
cdr3_aa: CASSSQVSETQYF

j_call: TRBJ1-6
v_call: TRBV4-3
cdr3_aa: CASSQGDRGNSPLHF

j_call: TRBJ1-6
v_call: TRBV15
cdr3_aa: CATSPGQHNSPLHF

j_call: TRBJ1-6
v_call: TRBV9
cdr3_aa: CASSARDSPTNSPLHF

j_call: TRBJ1-2
v_call: TRBV6-5
cdr3_aa: CASSPPGTLGYGYTF

j_call: TRBJ1-2
v_call: TRBV15
cdr3_aa: CATSFGARGYGYTF

j_call: TRBJ2-1
v_call: TRBV6-5
cdr3_aa: CASRPSGEAYEQFF

j_call: TRBJ2-5
v_call: TRBV15
cdr3_aa: CATREAGGETQYF

j_call: TRBJ2-5
v_call: TRBV3-1/TRBV3-2
cdr3_aa: CASSRGVETQYF

j_call: TRBJ1-1
v_call: TRBV30
cdr3_aa: CAWSVTAGEAFF

j_call: TRBJ1-5
v_call: TRBV30
cdr3_aa: CAWSVSGNQPQHF

j_call: TRBJ1-6
v_call: TRBV30
cdr3_aa: CAWKTGRPSSSPLHF

j_call: TRBJ2-7
v_call: TRBV12-5
cdr3_aa: CASGLWGGGSHEQYF